This T cell receptor (beta chain) appears in the sequencing data of a study of identical twins. General study findings and limits: Invariant MAIT and iNKT cells are populations that could partly confound zero-insertion analyses. It was cross-sectional statistical analysis, not following the same donors, that the conclusions relied on. Where beta out-of-frame sequences were concerned, excess twin sharing was weaker.

Unique molecular identifiers were in the cDNA, with template-switch universal primer binding. TCRdb fed the 5' RACE reads into MiXCR, producing one record per CDR3 protein. The profile covers 1.5 million to 2 million distinct CDR3 sequences, with about 32% appearing a single time and about 0.3% taken by the ten largest. As for this clonotype: Its antigen is currently unknown.

CDR3 length equals 12 residues. Germline-derived CDR1 and CDR2 are DFQATT and SNEGSKA (reference sequence). The V end was cut by 5 bases, the J end by 3 bases, with 10 bases between. Sequencing was done on a sample of cord blood. This receptor was taken from a newborn girl in good health. This rearrangement joins TRBV20-1 to TRBJ1-2; TRBD1 might be the D (5 bases). CDR3 DNA: TGCAGTGCTGGCGGGACGGACTATGGCTACACCTTC. Amino acid sequence: CSAGGTDYGYTF.